The clone carrying this T cell receptor (beta chain) has at least ten counts. Antigen unknown. This CDR3 spans 14 amino acids. Germline-derived CDR1 and CDR2 are DFQATT and SNEGSKA (reference sequence). V was clipped by 6 bases and J by 4 bases; unmatched bases: 7. The sorted libraries drew on 1 million T cells that were CD4+ or CD8+. This entry comes from a study of neurological immune-mediated disorders. In TCRdb, the 5' RACE reads were re-called with MiXCR into one record per CDR3 protein. The sample consists of approximately 27,000 distinct CDR3 sequences, around a quarter of them appearing once. Study-level results: Expanded clones shared no CDR3 amino acid sequences across subjects, suggesting private repertoires in all groups. Patients with HTLV-1-associated myelopathy showed the most TCR clonal expansion. Those with multiple sclerosis showed the least, falling below healthy controls.

The sequenced sample consisted of CD4+ T cells from blood. The J gene is TRBJ2-3, the V gene TRBV20-1; 10 bases are shared with TRBD1. The clonotype comes from a man aged 50-59 years with HTLV-1-associated myelopathy (HAM/TSP). For the CDR3, the DNA is TGCAGTGCCGAGGGGACAGGGGAGGCAGATACGCAGTATTTT. This encodes CSAEGTGEADTQYF.